The present T cell receptor beta chain was sequenced within a study of control samples from healthy donors and cancer patients. V was shortened by 4 bases and J by 0 bases, with 14 bases between the two germline ends. The CDR3 contains 16 residues. From germline, CDR1 is SGHRS and CDR2 YFSETQ. Libraries were prepared by immunoSEQ multiplex PCR; TCRdb keeps only in-frame clonotypes and omits some of them. The sample carries some 82,000 clones, more than 70% recorded once. The chain couples TRBV5-1 to TRBJ2-1, with D perhaps matching TRBD1 (5 bases). The sequence came from a middle-aged man in good health. The sample was blood. The CDR3 region is CASSNDRLSSYNEQFF. CDR3 in DNA: TGCGCCAGCAGCAACGACAGACTCAGCTCCTACAATGAGCAGTTCTTC.